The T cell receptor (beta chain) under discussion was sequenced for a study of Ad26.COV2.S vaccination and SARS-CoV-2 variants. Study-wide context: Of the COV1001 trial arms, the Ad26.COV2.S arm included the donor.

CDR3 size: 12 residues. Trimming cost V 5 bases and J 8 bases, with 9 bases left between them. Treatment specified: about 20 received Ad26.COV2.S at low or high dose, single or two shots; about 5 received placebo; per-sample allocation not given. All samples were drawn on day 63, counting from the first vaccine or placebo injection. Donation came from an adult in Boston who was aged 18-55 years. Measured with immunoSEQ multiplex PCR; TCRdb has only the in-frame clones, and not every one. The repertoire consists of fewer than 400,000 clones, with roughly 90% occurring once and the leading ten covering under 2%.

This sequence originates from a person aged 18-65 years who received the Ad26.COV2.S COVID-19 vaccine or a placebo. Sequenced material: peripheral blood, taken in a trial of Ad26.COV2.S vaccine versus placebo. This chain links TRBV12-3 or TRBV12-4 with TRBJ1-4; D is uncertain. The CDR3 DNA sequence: TGTGCCAGCAGTGTACTGCTGGAAAAACTGTTTTTT. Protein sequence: CASSVLLEKLFF.